Shown below are 26 T cell receptor beta chains from a single sample sequenced in a study of cytomegalovirus exposure and HLA in healthy donors (dated by TCRdb to between 2016 and 2019). The protocol used for the library was the immunoSEQ multiplex PCR assay. TCRdb's version of the immuneACCESS table is confined to in-frame rearrangements and falls short of the full clone set. An unresolved V gene accounts for under half of the shortfall where checked; the remainder is of unknown origin. The table for this sample lists some 120,000 clones; roughly 89% of them were counted only once. Around 1.2% of the sample rests with the top ten. Source material: PBMCs. The receptors stem from a woman under 30 in good health and CMV-seronegative.

V and J are TRBV5-1 and TRBJ2-1; 11 nucleotides line up with TRBD2. V shed 1 base, J shed 4 bases, and the junction held 4 bases outside the gene matches. The germline V gene encodes CDR1 SGHRS and CDR2 YFSETQ. The CDR3 sequence is 16 residues long. The DNA of the CDR3 is TGCGCCAGCAGCTTGATTTCTAGCGGGGGGTACAATGAGCAGTTCTTC. It yields the protein CASSLISSGGYNEQFF.

J is TRBJ1-4 and V is TRBV29-1, with TRBD1 identical over 10 bases. V lost 7 bases to trimming and J lost 3 bases; unmatched junction nucleotides: 5. Germline lookup yields CDR1 SQVTM and CDR2 ANQGSEA. This CDR3 spans 14 amino acids. CDR3 DNA sequence: TGCAGCGAATATGGACAGGGGGCTAATGAAAAACTGTTTTTT. It yields the protein CSEYGQGANEKLFF. The full variable domain, completed using reference TRBV29-1 and TRBJ1-4, is SAVISQKPSRDICQRGTSLTIQCQVDSQVTMMFWYRQQPGQSLTLIATANQGSEATYESGFVIDKFPISRPNLTFSTLTVSNMSPEDSSIYLCSEYGQGANEKLFFGSGTQLSVL.

This sequence joins TRBV28 and TRBJ1-2; D perhaps matches TRBD1 (5 bases). The CDR3 covers 15 residues. In germline, CDR1 is MDHEN, CDR2 SYDVKM. The V and J ends lost 2 bases and 3 bases respectively, with 13 bases between them. CDR3 in DNA: TGTGCCAGCAGTTTAGCCGGGGAGGGGTACTATGGCTACACCTTC. Its protein is CASSLAGEGYYGYTF.

This clone was detected a few times. V usage is TRBV11-2 and J usage is TRBJ2-7; 9 bases are a match to TRBD1. Per the germline V gene, CDR1 is SGHAT and CDR2 is FQNNGV. The V segment lost 5 bases and the J segment 3 bases; nucleotides outside the gene matches: 11. This CDR3 contains 16 residues. CDR3 protein: CASSPIRRQGVYEQYF. Written as DNA, the CDR3 is TGTGCCAGCAGCCCCATCCGACGACAGGGGGTCTACGAGCAGTACTTC.

The V and J genes are TRBV23-1 and TRBJ1-2; a possible D gene is TRBD1 (5 bases). TRBV23-1 is given ORF status, its function remaining uncertain. V lost 7 bases and J lost 1, with 22 bases in between. The CDR3 sequence is 17 residues long. CDR3 residues: CASTPNYQGRGNYGYTF. The CDR3 coding sequence is TGCGCCAGCACCCCGAATTATCAGGGTCGAGGTAACTATGGCTACACCTTC.

This clone was detected once. This sequence joins TRBV5-6 and TRBJ2-5, with D maybe TRBD2 (7 bases). With 1 base removed from V and 1 base from J, the gap between germline ends came to 11 bases. CDR1 and CDR2 (germline): SGHDT, YYEEEE. The CDR3 length is 15 residues. This chain's CDR3 is CASSLYGGPQETQYF. CDR3 sequence (DNA): TGTGCCAGCAGCTTGTACGGGGGGCCCCAAGAGACCCAGTACTTC. Using reference TRBV5-6 and TRBJ2-5 for the parts outside the CDR3, the full variable domain is DAGVTQSPTHLIKTRGQQVTLRCSPKSGHDTVSWYQQALGQGPQFIFQYYEEEERQRGNFPDRFSGHQFPNYSSELNVNALLLGDSALYLCASSLYGGPQETQYFGPGTRLLVL.

The rearrangement uses TRBV7-2 and TRBJ1-1, with a tentative D call TRBD1 (6 bases). The CDR3 is made up of 16 amino acids. The V end was cut by 5 bases, the J end by 10 bases, with 26 bases between. CDR1 SGHTA and CDR2 FQGNSA come from the germline V gene. Here the CDR3 reads CASSLGQPLDIQGAFF. In DNA, the CDR3 is TGTGCCAGCAGCCTCGGACAGCCACTAGACATTCAGGGAGCTTTCTTT.

The DNA of the CDR3 is TGCAGCGTTGGGGGACTAGCGTTAGAGACCCAGTACTTC. It specifies CSVGGLALETQYF. The chain recombines TRBV29-1 with TRBJ2-5; 10 positions match TRBD2. V trimming: 4 bases; J trimming: 4 bases; junction bases outside the gene matches: 3. The CDR3 length is 13 residues. The germline CDR1 and CDR2 sequences are SQVTM and ANQGSEA.

This clone was observed once. The chain uses TRBV28 and TRBJ2-5; a possible D gene is TRBD1 (5 bases). CDR3 length: 12 amino acids. Trimming left V 7 bases short and J 6 bases short, with 12 bases between. CDR1 and CDR2 (germline): MDHEN, SYDVKM. CDR3 DNA: TGTGCCAGCACCAGGGCTGGCCAGACCCAGTACTTC. Its translation: CASTRAGQTQYF.

The CDR3 DNA reads as TGTGCCAGCAGTGAGACAGGGATCGAGCAGTACGTC. Protein product: CASSETGIEQYV. The rearrangement joins TRBV28 to TRBJ2-7; TRBD1 aligns across 7 bases. V trimming: 5 bases; J trimming: 6 bases; junction bases outside the gene matches: 4. The CDR3 sequence is 12 residues long. Germline CDR1 is MDHEN and CDR2 is SYDVKM.

This clone was seen more than once but under ten times. The J gene is TRBJ2-7, the V gene TRBV5-6; maybe TRBD1 (6 bases). The germline V gene has CDR1 SGHDT and CDR2 YYEEEE. Trimming pared 4 bases from V and 1 base from J, leaving 12 bases between. This CDR3 has 14 amino acids. CDR3 in amino acids: CASSQEGHSYEQYV. The DNA for the CDR3 is TGTGCCAGCAGCCAAGAGGGACATTCCTACGAGCAGTACGTC.

This chain joins TRBV10-1 and TRBJ2-1; 10 bases line up with TRBD2. CDR3 length: 20 amino acids. Germline-derived CDR1 and CDR2 are WNHNN and SYGVQD (reference sequence). With V trimmed by 0 bases and J by 4 bases, 15 bases remained unmatched. The CDR3 reads CASSESPGLAYDLDYNEQFF. The CDR3 DNA follows: TGCGCCAGCAGTGAGTCTCCGGGACTAGCGTACGACCTGGATTACAATGAGCAGTTCTTC.

The chain recombines TRBV15 with TRBJ2-3, with 7 bases fitting TRBD2. The CDR3 length is 16 residues. Germline V gives CDR1 LNHNV, CDR2 YYDKDF (reference sequence). The J segment lost 2 bases and the V segment lost 0 bases, leaving 5 bases of the junction unmatched. The CDR3 DNA reads as TGTGCCACCAGCAGAGATAGACTAGCTTCCACAGATACGCAGTATTTT. This encodes CATSRDRLASTDTQYF. The variable domain in full, with the rest retrieved from reference TRBV15 and TRBJ2-3, is DAMVIQNPRYQVTQFGKPVTLSCSQTLNHNVMYWYQQKSSQAPKLLFHYYDKDFNNEADTPDNFQSRRPNTSFCFLDIRSPGLGDTAMYLCATSRDRLASTDTQYFGPGTRLTVL.

The chain employs TRBV19 and TRBJ2-5; a possible D gene is TRBD1 (6 bases). The CDR3 loop spans 16 amino acids. Germline V CDR1 and CDR2: LNHDA, SQIVND (reference sequence). V shed 4 bases and J shed 5 bases, with 20 bases lying between them. This chain's CDR3 is CASSKARTVLGETQYF. The DNA of the CDR3 is TGTGCCAGTAGTAAAGCCCGGACAGTACTGGGGGAGACCCAGTACTTC. Full variable domain (remainder filled in from reference TRBV19 and TRBJ2-5): DGGITQSPKYLFRKEGQNVTLSCEQNLNHDAMYWYRQDPGQGLRLIYYSQIVNDFQKGDIAEGYSVSREKKESFPLTVTSAQKNPTAFYLCASSKARTVLGETQYFGPGTRLLVL.

The chain combines TRBV5-1 with TRBJ1-3; D is unresolved. The CDR3 extends over 14 amino acids. Germline CDR1 and CDR2: SGHRS and YFSETQ. V gave up 0 bases and J gave up 0 bases, with 4 bases separating them. CDR3 sequence reads: CASSLDYSGNTIYF. In nucleotides, the CDR3 is TGCGCCAGCAGCTTGGACTACTCTGGAAACACCATATATTTT.

The gene calls are TRBV2 and TRBJ2-7; 16 positions match TRBD2. The germline CDR1 and CDR2 sequences are SNHLY and FYNNEI. The CDR3 runs to 15 residues. After removal of 7 bases from V and 4 bases from J, the junction contained 4 bases not matched to a gene. The CDR3 bases are TGTGCCAGCACGGGACTAGCGGGAGGGCCGTACGAGCAGTACTTC. It codes for CASTGLAGGPYEQYF.

The V call is TRBV9, the J call TRBJ2-5; 8 bases align to TRBD2. The ends lost 3 bases at V and 4 bases at J; junction bases unmatched: 5. From germline, CDR1 is SGDLS and CDR2 YYNGEE. The CDR3 totals 14 residues. The chain's CDR3 is CASSEREGLETQYF. In nucleotides, the CDR3 is TGTGCCAGCAGCGAACGGGAGGGCCTAGAGACCCAGTACTTC.

The chain is built from TRBV6-5 and TRBJ1-1; perhaps TRBD1 as D (5 bases). From germline, CDR1 is MNHEY and CDR2 SVGAGI. This CDR3 region has 15 residues. The V end was cut by 6 bases, the J end by 0 bases, with 14 bases between. This CDR3 is CASRPGGSMNTEAFF. DNA for the CDR3: TGTGCCAGCAGACCCGGGGGATCCATGAACACTGAAGCTTTCTTT.

This clone showed up just a few times. The chain recombines TRBV25-1 with TRBJ2-2, with 7 nucleotides matching TRBD2. Germline CDR1 and CDR2: MGHDK and SYGVNS. Trimming cost V 1 base and J 0 bases; bases outside gene matches: 5. The CDR3 is made up of 17 amino acids. CDR3: CASSESDRGANTGELFF. The CDR3 DNA is TGTGCCAGCAGTGAATCAGATCGGGGGGCGAACACCGGGGAGCTGTTTTTT.

J is TRBJ2-5 and V is TRBV2, with 7 bases fitting TRBD1. Looked up from germline, CDR1 is SNHLY and CDR2 is FYNNEI. The V gene end was trimmed by 6 bases and the J gene end by 3 bases; junction bases not matched to a gene: 7. This CDR3 is built from 14 residues. The CDR3 sequence is CASSASGTEETQYF. In nucleotides, the CDR3 is TGTGCCAGCAGCGCCTCCGGGACAGAAGAGACCCAGTACTTC.

This clone was observed once. This chain connects TRBV9 to TRBJ2-7, with 9 bases aligning to TRBD1. J gave up 4 bases and V 4 bases, and 6 bases lay outside the gene matches. CDR3 size: 14 residues. Germline V lookup: CDR1 SGDLS, CDR2 YYNGEE. This CDR3 reads CASSKQGAGYEQYF. The CDR3 nucleotides read TGTGCCAGCAGCAAACAGGGGGCCGGATACGAGCAGTACTTC.

This clone came up once. The genes are TRBV19 and TRBJ1-4; no reliable D call. CDR1 is LNHDA and CDR2 is SQIVND in the germline V gene (reference sequence). V lost 5 bases, J lost 4 bases, and 8 bases lay in between. The CDR3 totals 13 residues. CDR3 amino acids: CASSVRSNEKLFF. The CDR3 DNA reads as TGTGCCAGTAGTGTGCGGAGTAATGAAAAACTGTTTTTT.

V gene TRBV7-9 combines with J gene TRBJ1-1; tentatively, D is TRBD1 (6 bases). The germline V gene encodes CDR1 SEHNR and CDR2 FQNEAQ (reference sequence). V was clipped by 6 bases and J by 12 bases, with 14 bases between them. CDR3 length equals 11 residues. CDR3 nucleotides: TGTGCCAGCAGTAGAACAGGGTTTTCTTTCTTT. This codes for CASSRTGFSFF.

The chain has TRBV5-1 and TRBJ1-1; D unresolved. The germline CDR1 and CDR2 sequences are SGHRS and YFSETQ. The CDR3 runs 13 residues. Trimming took 4 bases from V and 6 from J, leaving 13 bases between them. CDR3 DNA: TGCGCCAGCAGCGAACACAGTGAAGCTGAAGCTTTCTTT. It is translated as CASSEHSEAEAFF.

The chain has TRBV4-3 and TRBJ2-5; 7 bases map to TRBD1. The CDR3 is made up of 19 amino acids. The junction had 16 bases not matched to a gene; V was cut back by 2 bases and J by 1 base. Germline CDR1 reads LGHNA; CDR2 reads YSLEER. CDR3 nucleotides: TGCGCCAGCAGCCAACGCCGATTTACCCGGGACAGAGCCCAAGAGACCCAGTACTTC. Its translation: CASSQRRFTRDRAQETQYF.

A single count supports this clone. V and J are TRBV5-6 and TRBJ1-3; TRBD1 aligns across 8 bases. Germline CDR1 and CDR2: SGHDT and YYEEEE. With V trimmed by 4 bases and J by 0 bases, 6 bases remained unmatched. This CDR3 comprises 16 residues. As DNA, the CDR3 is TGTGCCAGCAGCGCAACAGGGGGGATCTCTGGAAACACCATATATTTT. It yields the protein CASSATGGISGNTIYF.